A single T cell receptor (beta chain) is shown here with its context. Trimming at V came to 2 bases and at J to 0 bases, leaving 7 bases not matched to a gene. Looked up from germline, CDR1 is SGHRS and CDR2 is YFSETQ. The CDR3 runs 18 residues. The data were produced by immunoSEQ multiplex PCR, yet TCRdb's version contains in-frame clones alone and is incomplete. The sample holds more than 100,000 clones, around 89% seen once. The sample comes from a study of control samples from healthy donors and cancer patients. The chain combines TRBV5-1 with TRBJ2-1, with 11 bases fitting TRBD2. The receptor comes from a man in his 60s with lung cancer. Sequencing was carried out using PBMCs. CDR3 residues: CASSFTSGGHSSYNEQFF. CDR3 nucleotides: TGCGCCAGCAGCTTTACTAGCGGGGGCCACTCCTCCTACAATGAGCAGTTCTTC.